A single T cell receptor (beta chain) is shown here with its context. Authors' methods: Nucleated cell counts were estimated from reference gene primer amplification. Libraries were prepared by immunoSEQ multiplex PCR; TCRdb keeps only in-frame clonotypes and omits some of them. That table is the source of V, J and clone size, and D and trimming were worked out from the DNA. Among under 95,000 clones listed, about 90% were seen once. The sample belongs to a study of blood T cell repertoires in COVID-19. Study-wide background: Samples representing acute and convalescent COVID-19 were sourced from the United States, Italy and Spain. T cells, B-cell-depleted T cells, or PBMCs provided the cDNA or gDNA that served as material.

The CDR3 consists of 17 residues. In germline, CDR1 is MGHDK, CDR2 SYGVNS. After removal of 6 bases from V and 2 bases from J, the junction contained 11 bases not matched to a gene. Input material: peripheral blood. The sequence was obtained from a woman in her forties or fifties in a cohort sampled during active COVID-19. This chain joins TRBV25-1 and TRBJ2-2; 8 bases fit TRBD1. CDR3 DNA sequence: TGTGCCAGCAGCTCTATCCGGGACAGGACAAACACCGGGGAGCTGTTTTTT. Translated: CASSSIRDRTNTGELFF.